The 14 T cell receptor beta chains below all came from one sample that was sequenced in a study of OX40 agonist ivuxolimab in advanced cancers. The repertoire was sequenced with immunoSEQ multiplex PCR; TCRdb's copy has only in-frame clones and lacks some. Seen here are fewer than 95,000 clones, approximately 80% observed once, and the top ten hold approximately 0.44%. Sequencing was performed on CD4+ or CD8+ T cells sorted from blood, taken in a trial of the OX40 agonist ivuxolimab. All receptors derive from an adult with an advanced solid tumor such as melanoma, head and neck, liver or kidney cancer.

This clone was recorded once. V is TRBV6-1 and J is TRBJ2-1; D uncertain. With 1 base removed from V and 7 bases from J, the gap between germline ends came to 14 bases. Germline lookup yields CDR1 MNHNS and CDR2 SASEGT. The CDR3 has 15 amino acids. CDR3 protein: CASSEGVGQFNEQFF. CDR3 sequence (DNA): TGTGCCAGCAGTGAAGGGGTTGGTCAGTTTAATGAGCAGTTCTTC.

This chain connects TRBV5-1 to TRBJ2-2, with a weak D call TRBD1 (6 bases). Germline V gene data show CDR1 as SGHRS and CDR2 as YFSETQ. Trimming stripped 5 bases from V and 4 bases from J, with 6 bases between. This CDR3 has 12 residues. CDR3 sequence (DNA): TGCGCCAGCAGAGGGGGCACCGGGGAGCTGTTTTTT. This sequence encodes CASRGGTGELFF.

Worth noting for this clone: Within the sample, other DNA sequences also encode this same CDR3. CDR3 DNA sequence: TGTGCCAGCAGTTACGGAGTTAACTATGGCTACACCTTC. Encoded protein: CASSYGVNYGYTF. V gene TRBV6-5 combines with J gene TRBJ1-2; D is undetermined. Trimming removed 2 bases from V and 1 base from J, with 5 bases in between. The CDR3 runs 13 residues. Germline values: CDR1 MNHEY, CDR2 SVGAGI.

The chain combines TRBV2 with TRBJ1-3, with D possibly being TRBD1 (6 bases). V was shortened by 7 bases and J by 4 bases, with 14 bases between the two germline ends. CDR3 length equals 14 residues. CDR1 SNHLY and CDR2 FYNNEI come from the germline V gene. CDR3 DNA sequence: TGTGCCAGCAACGGTGGGGGGCGAGGAAACACCATATATTTT. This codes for CASNGGGRGNTIYF.

The CDR3 bases are TGCGCCAGCAGCACGGACGGTGATGAAAAACTGTTTTTT. This encodes CASSTDGDEKLFF. This chain links TRBV5-1 with TRBJ1-4; no clear D. The CDR3 has 13 amino acids. Trimming took 4 bases from V and 6 from J, leaving 10 bases between them. Per germline, CDR1 SGHRS and CDR2 YFSETQ.

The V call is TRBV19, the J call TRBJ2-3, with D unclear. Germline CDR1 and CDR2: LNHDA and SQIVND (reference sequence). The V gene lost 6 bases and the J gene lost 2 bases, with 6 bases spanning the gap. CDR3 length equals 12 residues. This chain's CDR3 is CASSQPTDTQYF. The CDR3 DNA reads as TGTGCCAGTAGCCAGCCCACAGATACGCAGTATTTT.

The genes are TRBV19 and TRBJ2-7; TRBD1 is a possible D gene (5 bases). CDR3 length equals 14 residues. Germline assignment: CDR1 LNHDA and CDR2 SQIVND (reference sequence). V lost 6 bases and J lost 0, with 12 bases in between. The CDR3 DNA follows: TGTGCCAGTAGCAAAAGACAGATCTCCTACGAGCAGTACTTC. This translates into CASSKRQISYEQYF.

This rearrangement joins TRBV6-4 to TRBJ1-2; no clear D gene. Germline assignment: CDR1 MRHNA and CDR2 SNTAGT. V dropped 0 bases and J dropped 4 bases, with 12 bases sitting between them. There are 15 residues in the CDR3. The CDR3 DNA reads TGTGCCAGCAGTGACTCGAGCTTGGGAAGCTATGGCTACACCTTC. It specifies CASSDSSLGSYGYTF.

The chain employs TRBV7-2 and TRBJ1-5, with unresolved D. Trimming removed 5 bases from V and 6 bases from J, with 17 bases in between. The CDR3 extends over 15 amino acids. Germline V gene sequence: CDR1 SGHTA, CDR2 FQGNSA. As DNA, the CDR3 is TGTGCCAGCAGCACCCTACGGGGTAGCGGTCAGCCCCAGCATTTT. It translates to CASSTLRGSGQPQHF. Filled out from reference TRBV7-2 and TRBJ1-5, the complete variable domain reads GAGVSQSPSNKVTEKGKDVELRCDPISGHTALYWYRQSLGQGLEFLIYFQGNSAPDKSGLPSDRFSAERTGGSVSTLTIQRTQQEDSAVYLCASSTLRGSGQPQHFGDGTRLSIL.

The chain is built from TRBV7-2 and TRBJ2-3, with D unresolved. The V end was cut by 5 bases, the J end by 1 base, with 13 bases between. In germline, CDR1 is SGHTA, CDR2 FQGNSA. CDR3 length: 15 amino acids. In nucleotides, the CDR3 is TGTGCCAGCAGCCCGACGGCCCTCGGCACAGATACGCAGTATTTT. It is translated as CASSPTALGTDTQYF. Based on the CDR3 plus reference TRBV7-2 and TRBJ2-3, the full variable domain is GAGVSQSPSNKVTEKGKDVELRCDPISGHTALYWYRQSLGQGLEFLIYFQGNSAPDKSGLPSDRFSAERTGGSVSTLTIQRTQQEDSAVYLCASSPTALGTDTQYFGPGTRLTVL.

The CDR3 loop reads CASSPGTSSGNEQFF. The CDR3 nucleotides are TGTGCCAGCAGCCCCGGGACTAGTAGCGGCAATGAGCAGTTCTTC. This sequence joins TRBV7-2 and TRBJ2-1, with 8 nucleotides matching TRBD2. Germline CDR1 SGHTA, CDR2 FQGNSA. V shed 5 bases, J shed 6 bases, and the junction held 9 bases outside the gene matches. This CDR3 is built from 15 residues. Together with reference TRBV7-2 and TRBJ2-1, the CDR3 gives the full variable domain: GAGVSQSPSNKVTEKGKDVELRCDPISGHTALYWYRQSLGQGLEFLIYFQGNSAPDKSGLPSDRFSAERTGGSVSTLTIQRTQQEDSAVYLCASSPGTSSGNEQFFGPGTRLTVL.

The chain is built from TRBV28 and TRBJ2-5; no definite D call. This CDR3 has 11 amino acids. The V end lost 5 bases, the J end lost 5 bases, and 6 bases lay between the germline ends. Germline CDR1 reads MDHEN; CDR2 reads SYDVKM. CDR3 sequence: CASSERETQYF. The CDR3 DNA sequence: TGTGCCAGCAGTGAGAGGGAGACCCAGTACTTC.

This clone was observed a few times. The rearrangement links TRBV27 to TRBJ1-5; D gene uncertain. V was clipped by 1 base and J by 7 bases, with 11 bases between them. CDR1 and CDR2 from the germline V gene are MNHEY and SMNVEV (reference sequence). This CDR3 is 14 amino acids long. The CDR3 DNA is TGTGCCAGCAGTTTATTGATGGGAGCGCAGCCCCAGCATTTT. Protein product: CASSLLMGAQPQHF.

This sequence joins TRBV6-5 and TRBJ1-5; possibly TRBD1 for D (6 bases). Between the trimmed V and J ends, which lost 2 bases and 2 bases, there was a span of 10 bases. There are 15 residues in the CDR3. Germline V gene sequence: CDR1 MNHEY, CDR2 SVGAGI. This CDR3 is CASSYEPGGNQPQHF. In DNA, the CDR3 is TGTGCCAGCAGTTACGAACCAGGGGGCAATCAGCCCCAGCATTTT.